What follows are 5 T cell receptor beta chains derived from one specimen sequenced in a study of shared clonotypes between healthy human individuals. Generated by immunoSEQ multiplex PCR, the TCRdb table keeps only in-frame clones and is missing some. This table has 700,000 to 950,000 clones, approximately 97% appearing once. Only CD45RO-negative cells positively selected for CCR7 counted as naive CD8 cells, so terminally differentiated effector memory CD45RA+ cells were excluded. Sequenced material: naive CD8+ T cells sorted from blood. Receptors originate from a man aged 25-45 years in good health.

CDR3 bases: TGTGCCACCAGCAGATCTGCGGAGGACCAGCCCCAGCATTTT. Translated: CATSRSAEDQPQHF. This chain connects TRBV15 to TRBJ1-5; D gene uncertain. The CDR3 length is 14 residues. Looked up from germline, CDR1 is LNHNV and CDR2 is YYDKDF (reference sequence). Trimming shortened V by 2 bases and J by 7 bases, and 12 bases separated the two germline ends.

The chain employs TRBV27 and TRBJ2-4, with 9 nucleotides matching TRBD1. Trimming removed 1 base from V and 6 bases from J; junction bases left unmatched: 4. The CDR3 covers 15 residues. Germline V gene lookup returns CDR1 MNHEY and CDR2 SMNVEV (reference sequence). In DNA form, the CDR3 reads TGTGCCAGCAGTTTATGGACAGGGGCCCCAAACATTCAGTACTTC. It specifies CASSLWTGAPNIQYF.

The rearrangement uses TRBV29-1 and TRBJ1-5, with D uncertain. Germline V CDR1 and CDR2: SQVTM, ANQGSEA. V lost 6 bases and J lost 5, with 8 bases in between. This CDR3 comprises 11 residues. The CDR3 here is CSVDDYQPQHF. For the CDR3, the DNA is TGCAGCGTCGACGATTATCAGCCCCAGCATTTT.

The J gene is TRBJ2-7, the V gene TRBV7-9, with TRBD1 identical over 8 bases. This CDR3 region has 16 residues. Trimming cost V 8 bases and J 1 base; bases outside gene matches: 13. Germline V gene lookup returns CDR1 SEHNR and CDR2 FQNEAQ (reference sequence). The CDR3 spells CASVPPGGEVSYEQYF. CDR3 nucleotides: TGTGCCAGCGTCCCACCAGGGGGCGAAGTATCCTACGAGCAGTACTTC.

The J gene is TRBJ1-1, the V gene TRBV25-1; D might be TRBD1 (6 bases). With 6 bases removed from V and 3 bases from J, the gap between germline ends came to 17 bases. The CDR3 runs 15 residues. The germline gives CDR1 MGHDK, CDR2 SYGVNS. CDR3 amino acids: CASRRVEGGDTEAFF. The DNA for the CDR3 is TGTGCCAGCAGGAGGGTCGAGGGGGGGGACACTGAAGCTTTCTTT.